The clone carrying this T cell receptor (beta chain) was seen at least ten times. This specimen belongs to a study of T cells of healthy individuals. TCRdb recomputed calls from the 5' RACE reads with MiXCR, one row per CDR3 protein. The repertoire holds 50,000 to 55,000 distinct CDR3 sequences, with roughly 15% as singletons. CDR3 size: 14 residues. The V end lost 4 bases, the J end lost 9 bases, and 17 bases lay between the germline ends. Per the germline V gene, CDR1 is SGHNT and CDR2 is YYREEE (reference sequence). J is TRBJ2-4 and V is TRBV5-4; D uncertain. The source of this sequence is a human donor in good health. The CDR3: CASSQAPFNSIQYF. The CDR3, as DNA: TGTGCCAGCAGCCAAGCCCCATTTAATAGCATTCAGTACTTC.